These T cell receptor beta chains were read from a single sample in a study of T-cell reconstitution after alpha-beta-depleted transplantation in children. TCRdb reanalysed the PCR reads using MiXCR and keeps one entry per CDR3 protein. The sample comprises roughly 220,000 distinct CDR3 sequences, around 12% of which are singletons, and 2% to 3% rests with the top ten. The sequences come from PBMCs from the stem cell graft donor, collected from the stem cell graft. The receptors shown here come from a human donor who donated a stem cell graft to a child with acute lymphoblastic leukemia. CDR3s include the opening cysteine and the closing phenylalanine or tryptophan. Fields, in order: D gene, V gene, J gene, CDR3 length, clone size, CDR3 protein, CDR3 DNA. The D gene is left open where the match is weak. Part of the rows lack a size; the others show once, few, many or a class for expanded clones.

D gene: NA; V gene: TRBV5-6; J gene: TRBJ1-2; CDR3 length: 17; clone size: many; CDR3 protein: CASTSLGGTQLDYGYTF; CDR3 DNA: TGTGCCAGCACCTCCCTGGGGGGTACTCAGTTGGACTATGGCTACACCTTC
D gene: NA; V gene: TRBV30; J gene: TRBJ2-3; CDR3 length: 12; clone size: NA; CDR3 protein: CAWNLGRDTQYF; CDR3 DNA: TGTGCCTGGAATTTGGGGCGAGATACGCAGTATTTT
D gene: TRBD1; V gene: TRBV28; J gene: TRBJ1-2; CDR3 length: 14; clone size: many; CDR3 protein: CASSPKGTVPGYTF; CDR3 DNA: TGTGCCAGCAGCCCGAAGGGGACAGTGCCCGGCTACACCTTC
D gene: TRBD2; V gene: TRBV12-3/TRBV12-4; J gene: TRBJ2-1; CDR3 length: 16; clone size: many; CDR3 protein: CASTRTSGGAYNEQFF; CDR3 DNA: TGTGCCAGCACCAGGACCTCTGGGGGGGCCTACAATGAGCAGTTCTTC
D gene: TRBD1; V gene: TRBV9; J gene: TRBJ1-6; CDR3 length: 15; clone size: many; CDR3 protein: CASTLGQFFDSPLHF; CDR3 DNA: TGTGCCAGCACCCTGGGACAGTTCTTCGATTCACCCCTCCACTTT
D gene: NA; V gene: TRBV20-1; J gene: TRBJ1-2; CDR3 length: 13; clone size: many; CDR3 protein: CSAPLSGDYGYTF; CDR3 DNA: TGCAGTGCACCCCTCTCAGGGGACTATGGCTACACCTTC
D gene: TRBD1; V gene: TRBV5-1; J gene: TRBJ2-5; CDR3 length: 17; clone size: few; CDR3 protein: CASSSQPQGALQETQYF; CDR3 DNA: TGCGCCAGCAGTTCACAACCACAGGGGGCCCTCCAAGAGACCCAGTACTTC
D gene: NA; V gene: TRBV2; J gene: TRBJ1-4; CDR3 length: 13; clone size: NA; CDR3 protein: CASSQGHNEKLFF; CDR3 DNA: TGTGCCAGCAGCCAGGGCCATAATGAAAAACTGTTTTTT
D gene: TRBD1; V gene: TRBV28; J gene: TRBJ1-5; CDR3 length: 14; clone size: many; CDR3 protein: CASSWTGVGQPQHF; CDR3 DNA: TGTGCCAGCAGCTGGACAGGGGTCGGGCAGCCCCAGCATTTT
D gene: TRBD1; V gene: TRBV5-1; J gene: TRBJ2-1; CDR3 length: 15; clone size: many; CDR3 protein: CASSLNTGVANEQFF; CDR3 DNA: TGCGCCAGCAGCTTGAATACAGGGGTGGCCAATGAGCAGTTCTTC
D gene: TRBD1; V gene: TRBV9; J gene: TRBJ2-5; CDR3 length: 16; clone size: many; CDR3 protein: CASSVGQGVAQETQYF; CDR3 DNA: TGTGCCAGCAGCGTGGGACAGGGGGTAGCCCAAGAGACCCAGTACTTC
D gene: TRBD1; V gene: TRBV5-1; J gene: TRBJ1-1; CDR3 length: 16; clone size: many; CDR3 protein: CASSSGTGGNGAEAFF; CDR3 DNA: TGCGCCAGCAGCTCGGGGACAGGGGGCAATGGGGCTGAAGCTTTCTTT
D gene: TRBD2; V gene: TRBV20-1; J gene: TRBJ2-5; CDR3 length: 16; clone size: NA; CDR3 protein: CSANAGTSGGTETQYF; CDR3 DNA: TGCAGTGCCAATGCGGGGACTAGCGGGGGAACAGAGACCCAGTACTTC
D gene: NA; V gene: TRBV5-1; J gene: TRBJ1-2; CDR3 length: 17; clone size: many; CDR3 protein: CASSLAGVPEWNYGYTF; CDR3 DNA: TGCGCCAGCAGCTTGGCCGGGGTTCCCGAATGGAACTATGGCTACACCTTC
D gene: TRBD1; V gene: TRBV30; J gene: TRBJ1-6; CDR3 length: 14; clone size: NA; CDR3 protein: CAWSVDRVNSPLHF; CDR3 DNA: TGTGCCTGGAGTGTGGACAGGGTGAATTCACCCCTCCACTTT
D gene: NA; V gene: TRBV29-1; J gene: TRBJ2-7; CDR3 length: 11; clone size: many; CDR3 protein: CSVATRSEQYF; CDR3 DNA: TGCAGCGTCGCCACGAGGTCCGAGCAGTACTTC
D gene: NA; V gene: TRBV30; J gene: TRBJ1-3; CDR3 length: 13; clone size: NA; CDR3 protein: CAWSPSSGNTIYF; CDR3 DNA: TGTGCCTGGAGTCCCTCCTCTGGAAACACCATATATTTT
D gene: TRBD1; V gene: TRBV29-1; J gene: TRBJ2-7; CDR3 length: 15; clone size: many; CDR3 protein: CSVGELTTGGHEQYF; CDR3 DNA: TGCAGCGTTGGGGAGTTGACGACAGGGGGTCACGAGCAGTACTTC
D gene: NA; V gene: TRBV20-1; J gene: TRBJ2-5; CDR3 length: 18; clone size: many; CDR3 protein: CSARDTGPRTYRQETQYF; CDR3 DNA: TGCAGTGCTCGAGACACCGGGCCACGTACCTATAGGCAAGAGACCCAGTACTTC
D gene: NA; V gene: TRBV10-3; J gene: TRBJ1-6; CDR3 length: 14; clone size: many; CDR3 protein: CATSQVGGGSPLHF; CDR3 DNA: TGTGCCACCTCCCAAGTGGGGGGCGGATCACCCCTCCACTTT
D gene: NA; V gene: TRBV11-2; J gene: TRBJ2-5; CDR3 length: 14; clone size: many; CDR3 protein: CASSSFKIRETQYF; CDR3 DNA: TGTGCCAGCAGCTCCTTCAAGATCCGGGAGACCCAGTACTTC
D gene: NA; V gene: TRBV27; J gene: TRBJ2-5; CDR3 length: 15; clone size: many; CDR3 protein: CASSARRYSQETQYF; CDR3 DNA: TGTGCCAGCAGTGCTCGGCGCTACAGCCAAGAGACCCAGTACTTC
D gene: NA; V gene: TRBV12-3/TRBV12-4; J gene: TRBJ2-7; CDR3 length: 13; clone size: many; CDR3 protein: CASSWDISYEQYF; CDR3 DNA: TGTGCCAGCAGTTGGGACATCTCCTACGAGCAGTACTTC
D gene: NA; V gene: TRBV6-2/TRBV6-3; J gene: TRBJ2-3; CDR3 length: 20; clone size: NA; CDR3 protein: CASSLIIEGGPDYGTDTQYF; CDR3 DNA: TGTGCCAGCAGTTTGATCATAGAGGGAGGACCCGACTATGGCACAGATACGCAGTATTTT
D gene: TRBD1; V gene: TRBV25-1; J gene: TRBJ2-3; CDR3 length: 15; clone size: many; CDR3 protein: CASSESGTVADTQYF; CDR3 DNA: TGTGCCAGCAGTGAATCAGGGACAGTAGCAGATACGCAGTATTTT
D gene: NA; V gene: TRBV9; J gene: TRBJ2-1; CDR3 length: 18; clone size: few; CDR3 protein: CASSRVGTSLSPYNEQFF; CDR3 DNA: TGTGCCAGCAGCCGGGTAGGGACCAGCCTCAGCCCCTACAATGAGCAGTTCTTC